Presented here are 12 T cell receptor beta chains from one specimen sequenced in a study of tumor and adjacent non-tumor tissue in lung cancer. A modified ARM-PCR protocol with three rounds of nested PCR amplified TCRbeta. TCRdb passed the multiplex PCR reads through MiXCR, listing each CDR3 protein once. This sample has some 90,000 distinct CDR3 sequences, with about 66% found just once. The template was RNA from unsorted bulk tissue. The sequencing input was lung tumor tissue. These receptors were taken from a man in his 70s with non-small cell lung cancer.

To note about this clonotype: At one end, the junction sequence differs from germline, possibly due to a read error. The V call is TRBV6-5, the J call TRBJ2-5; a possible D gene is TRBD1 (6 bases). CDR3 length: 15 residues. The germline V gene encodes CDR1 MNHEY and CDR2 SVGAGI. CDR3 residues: CAISYRGQSQETQYF. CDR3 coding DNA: TGTGCCATCAGTTATAGGGGACAATCCCAAGAGACCCAGTACTTC.

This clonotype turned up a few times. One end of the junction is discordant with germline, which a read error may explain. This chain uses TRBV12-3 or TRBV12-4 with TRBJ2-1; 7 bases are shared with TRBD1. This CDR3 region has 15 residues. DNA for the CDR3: TGCGCCAGCAGTTTATGTCAGGGGGTAGACAATGAGCAGTTCTTC. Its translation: CASSLCQGVDNEQFF.

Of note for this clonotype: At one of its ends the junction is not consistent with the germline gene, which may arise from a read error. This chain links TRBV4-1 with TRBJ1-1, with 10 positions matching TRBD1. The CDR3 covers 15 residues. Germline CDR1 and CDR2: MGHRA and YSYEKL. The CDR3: CVSSLRDRGRTEAFF. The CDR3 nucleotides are TGTGTCAGCAGCCTACGGGACAGGGGACGAACTGAAGCTTTCTTT.

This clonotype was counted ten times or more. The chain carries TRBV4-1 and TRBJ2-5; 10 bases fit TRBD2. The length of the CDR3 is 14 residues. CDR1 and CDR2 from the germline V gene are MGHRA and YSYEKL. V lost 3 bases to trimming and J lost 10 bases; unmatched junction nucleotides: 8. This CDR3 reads CASSHPEGLAFQYF. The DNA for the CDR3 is TGCGCCAGCAGCCACCCAGAGGGACTAGCGTTCCAGTACTTC.

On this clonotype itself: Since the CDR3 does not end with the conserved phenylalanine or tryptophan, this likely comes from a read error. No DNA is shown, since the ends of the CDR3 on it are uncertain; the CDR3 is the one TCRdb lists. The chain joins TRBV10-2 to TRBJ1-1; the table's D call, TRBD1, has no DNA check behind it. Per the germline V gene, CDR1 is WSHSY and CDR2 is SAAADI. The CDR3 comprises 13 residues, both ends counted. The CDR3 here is CASRAGQRTEALS.

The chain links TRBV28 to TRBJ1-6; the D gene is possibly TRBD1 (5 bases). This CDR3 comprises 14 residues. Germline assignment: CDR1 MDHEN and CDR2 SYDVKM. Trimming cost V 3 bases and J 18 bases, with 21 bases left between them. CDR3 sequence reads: CASSFHRRNSPPHF. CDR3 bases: TGTGCCAGCAGTTTCCACAGGCGGAATTCACCTCCCCACTTT.

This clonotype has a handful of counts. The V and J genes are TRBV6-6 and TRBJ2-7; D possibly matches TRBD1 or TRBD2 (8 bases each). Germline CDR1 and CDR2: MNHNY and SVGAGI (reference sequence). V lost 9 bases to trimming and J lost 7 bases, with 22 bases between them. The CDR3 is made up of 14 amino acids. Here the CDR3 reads CASIDRTGTREQYF. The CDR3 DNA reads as TGTGCCAGTATTGACAGGACAGGGACTAGGGAGCAGTACTTC.

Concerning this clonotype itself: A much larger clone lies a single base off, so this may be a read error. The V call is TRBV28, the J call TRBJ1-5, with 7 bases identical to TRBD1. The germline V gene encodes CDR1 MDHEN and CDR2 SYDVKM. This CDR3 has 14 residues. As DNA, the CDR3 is TGTGCCGGCAGTCGCGTCAGGGGGATCAAACCCCAGCATTTT. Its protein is CAGSRVRGIKPQHF.

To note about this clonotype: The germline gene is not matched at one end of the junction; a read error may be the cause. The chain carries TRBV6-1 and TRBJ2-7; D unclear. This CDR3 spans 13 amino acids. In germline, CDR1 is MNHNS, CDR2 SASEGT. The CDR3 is CASTPKQDYDQYF. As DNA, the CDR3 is TGTGCCAGCACCCCCAAGCAGGATTACGATCAGTACTTC.

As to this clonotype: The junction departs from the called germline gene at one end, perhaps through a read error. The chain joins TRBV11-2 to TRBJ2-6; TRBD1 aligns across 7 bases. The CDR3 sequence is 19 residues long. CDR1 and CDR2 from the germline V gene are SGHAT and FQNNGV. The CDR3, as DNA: TGTGCCAGCAGCTCCCCGAGGGAAAGAGGGGGCTCTGGAGCCAACGTCCTAACTTTC. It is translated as CASSSPRERGGSGANVLTF.

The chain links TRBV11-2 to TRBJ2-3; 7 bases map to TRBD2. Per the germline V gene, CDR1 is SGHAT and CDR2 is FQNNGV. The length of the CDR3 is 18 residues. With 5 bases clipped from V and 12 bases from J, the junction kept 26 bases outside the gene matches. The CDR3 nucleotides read TGTGCCAGCAGCCCTGGACTAGTGGGGCCCTTGAGCACAGACACCCAGTATTTT. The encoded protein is CASSPGLVGPLSTDTQYF.

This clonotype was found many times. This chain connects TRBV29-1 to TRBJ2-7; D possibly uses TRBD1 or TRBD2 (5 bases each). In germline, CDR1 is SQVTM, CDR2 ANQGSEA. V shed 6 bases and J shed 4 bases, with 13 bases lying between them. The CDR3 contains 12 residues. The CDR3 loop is CSVQGARYEQYF. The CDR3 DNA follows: TGCAGCGTGCAGGGAGCGAGGTACGAGCAGTACTTC.